This TCR beta chain was captured in a study of follicular helper T cells after annual influenza vaccination. Across the whole study: Some donors were sampled over the 2013-2014, 2014-2015 and 2015-2016 vaccinations.

Time point noted: 2015-2016 season, 7 days after influenza vaccination. Blood volume per time point ranged from about 35 to 100 mL. V shed 3 bases and J shed 4 bases, with 13 bases lying between them. Germline V gene lookup returns CDR1 SGHNT and CDR2 YYREEE (reference sequence). The CDR3 runs to 15 residues. Repertoires were generated with immunoSEQ multiplex PCR, while TCRdb's copy carries only in-frame clones and drops some. The data show about 6,800 clones, roughly 82% seen once. The study, taken as a whole, reports: Undersampling of larger non-cTfh compartments could not be excluded. Yearly vaccinations repeatedly recalled conserved clonotypes in ICOS+CD38+ cTfh.

This clone was recorded a few times. Its target is not known. This sequence joins TRBV5-4 and TRBJ2-2; weak D call: TRBD2 (5 bases). Sequencing used CXCR5- memory CD4+ T cells sorted from blood, obtained 7 days after influenza vaccination. This TCR derives from an adult who received the influenza vaccine. In nucleotides, the CDR3 is TGTGCCAGCAGCTCCTCGGACCGGGGCACCGGGGAGCTGTTTTTT. Translation: CASSSSDRGTGELFF. Using reference TRBV5-4 and TRBJ2-2 for the parts outside the CDR3, the full variable domain is ETGVTQSPTHLIKTRGQQVTLRCSSQSGHNTVSWYQQALGQGPQFIFQYYREEENGRGNFPPRFSGLQFPNYSSELNVNALELDDSALYLCASSSSDRGTGELFFGEGSRLTVL.